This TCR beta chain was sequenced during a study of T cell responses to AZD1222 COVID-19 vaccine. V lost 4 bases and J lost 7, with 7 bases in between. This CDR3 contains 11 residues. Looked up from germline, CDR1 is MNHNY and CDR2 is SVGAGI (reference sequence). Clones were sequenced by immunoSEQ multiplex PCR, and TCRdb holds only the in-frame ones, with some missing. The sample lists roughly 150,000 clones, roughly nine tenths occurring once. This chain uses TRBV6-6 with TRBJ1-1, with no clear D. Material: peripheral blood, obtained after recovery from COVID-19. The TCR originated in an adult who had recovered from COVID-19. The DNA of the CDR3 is TGTGCCAGCAGTTTTGGTGGTGAAGCTTTCTTT. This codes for CASSFGGEAFF.